The T cell receptor beta chain under discussion was sequenced for a study of blood T cell repertoires in COVID-19. Study in general: Whether acute or convalescent, the COVID-19 samples came from the United States, Italy and Spain. T cells, B-cell-depleted T cells, or PBMCs supplied cDNA or gDNA.

TCRdb keeps only in-frame clones here, not all; method: immunoSEQ multiplex PCR. The sample holds fewer than 350,000 clones, roughly 89% seen once. In germline, CDR1 is MGHRA, CDR2 YSYEKL. The length of the CDR3 is 21 residues. After removal of 2 bases from V and 2 bases from J, the junction contained 22 bases not matched to a gene. Cohort allocation depended upon clinical history that participants reported. The source of this sequence is a woman between 18 and 29 years old with acute COVID-19. Material: PBMCs or T cells enriched from blood (not recorded which). V is TRBV4-1 and J is TRBJ2-5; TRBD2 aligns across 8 bases. The CDR3 loop reads CASSQTLWMYREGRVQETQYF. The CDR3 DNA sequence: TGCGCCAGCAGCCAAACCCTATGGATGTACCGGGAGGGCCGGGTTCAAGAGACCCAGTACTTC.